This TCR beta chain comes out of a study of blood T cell repertoires in COVID-19. Sequencing was performed with immunoSEQ multiplex PCR; in TCRdb, only in-frame clones are kept and a portion is missing. The sample contains 130,000 or so clones, 85% to 90% of which appear only once. This clone was seen a handful of times. The V gene's germline CDR1 is MNHEY and CDR2 SMNVEV (reference sequence). V was pared by 4 bases and J by 7 bases, with 6 bases of the junction left unmatched. The CDR3 consists of 14 residues. The receptor's source is a man aged 65 to 79 with active or convalescent COVID-19. The chain uses TRBV27 and TRBJ1-2; 10 nucleotides align to TRBD1. Sequenced material: peripheral blood. The CDR3 sequence: CASSSRQGAAGYTF. In DNA, the CDR3 is TGTGCCAGCAGTTCTCGACAGGGGGCAGCTGGCTACACCTTC.